The source of this TCR beta chain is a study of cytomegalovirus exposure and HLA in healthy donors. The study, taken as a whole, reports: One cluster of highly shared sequence variants probably arose as a sequencing artifact.

The length of the CDR3 is 15 residues. V gave up 5 bases and J gave up 5 bases; unmatched junction bases: 9. Per germline, CDR1 LNHDA and CDR2 SQIVND (reference sequence). On this clone itself: Its antigen remains unidentified.

PCR involved 60 Vbeta and 13 Jbeta primers. Produced via immunoSEQ multiplex PCR; TCRdb's table is partial and in-frame only. The sample carries 160,000 or so clones, around 80% recorded once. The material sequenced was PBMCs. This TCR was recovered from a woman in her forties in good health and CMV-seronegative. This chain links TRBV19 with TRBJ2-5, with 9 bases aligning to TRBD1. CDR3 sequence reads: CASSGTGGAWETQYF. The DNA for the CDR3 is TGTGCCAGTAGTGGAACAGGGGGCGCGTGGGAGACCCAGTACTTC.